One T cell receptor beta chain is described in this entry. Repertoires were generated with immunoSEQ multiplex PCR, while TCRdb's copy carries only in-frame clones and drops some. The sample carries some 120,000 clones, roughly nine tenths recorded once. This record comes from a study of control samples from healthy donors and cancer patients. Per the germline V gene, CDR1 is SEHNR and CDR2 is FQNEAQ (reference sequence). Trimming shortened V by 5 bases and J by 1 base, and 19 bases separated the two germline ends. The CDR3 is 17 amino acids. The source of this sequence is a woman between 50 and 59 years old with colorectal cancer. Sequenced sample: PBMCs. This sequence joins TRBV7-9 and TRBJ2-3; D is unclear. The chain's CDR3 is CASSPIPDGLRTDTQYF. The CDR3 DNA sequence: TGTGCCAGCAGCCCCATCCCGGACGGCCTGCGCACAGATACGCAGTATTTT.